Each of the 22 T cell receptor beta chains below was sequenced from the same sample in a study of cytomegalovirus exposure and HLA in healthy donors (dated by TCRdb to 2017 to 2019). The library was made by the immunoSEQ multiplex PCR assay. A mixture of 60 forward primers for TCR Vbeta segments and 13 reverse primers for TCR Jbeta segments was used in the multiplex PCR. This immuneACCESS table, as held by TCRdb, lists in-frame sequences with V and J called but not all clones. Of the missing ones, under half trace to an unresolved V gene in checked studies; the others have no known cause. For this sample there are 150,000 to 200,000 clones; approximately 67% appear just once. The top ten constitute 4% to 5.5% of the sample. The sequencing sample was made of PBMCs. The receptor set was obtained from a young woman in good health and CMV-seropositive.

This clone has just one count. The V and J genes are TRBV7-3 and TRBJ2-1, with D tentatively TRBD2 (5 bases). Per the germline V gene, CDR1 is SGHTA and CDR2 is FQGTGA. The CDR3 sequence is 15 residues long. Trimming pared 0 bases from V and 7 bases from J, leaving 13 bases between. The CDR3 is CASSLTAGDKNEQFF. The CDR3 DNA sequence: TGTGCCAGCAGCTTAACGGCGGGTGACAAGAATGAGCAGTTCTTC.

CDR3 sequence: CASSQTENYGYTF. The DNA of the CDR3 is TGTGCCAGCTCCCAGACAGAGAACTATGGCTACACCTTC. The rearrangement joins TRBV18 to TRBJ1-2; maybe TRBD1 (5 bases). The germline V gene encodes CDR1 KGHSH and CDR2 LQKENI. This CDR3 is 13 amino acids long. Deletions cut 6 bases from V and 2 bases from J, with 10 bases between.

This clone came up once. V usage is TRBV18 and J usage is TRBJ2-2; 9 positions match TRBD1. V lost 3 bases to trimming and J lost 2 bases; unmatched junction nucleotides: 7. CDR1 is KGHSH, CDR2 LQKENI, per germline. This CDR3 region has 17 residues. The CDR3 DNA reads as TGTGCCAGCTCACCCCTACTGGGACAGGGAAACACCGGGGAGCTGTTTTTT. It yields the protein CASSPLLGQGNTGELFF.

This clone was observed a few times. The rearrangement links TRBV5-6 to TRBJ1-2; D call uncertain. Germline V gene lookup returns CDR1 SGHDT and CDR2 YYEEEE. V lost 0 bases and J lost 7, with 10 bases in between. The CDR3 sequence is 13 residues long. The CDR3 protein is CASSLEGAGGYTF. DNA for the CDR3: TGTGCCAGCAGCTTGGAGGGAGCTGGTGGCTACACCTTC.

This CDR3 is CATSRGTGGSYNEQFF. CDR3 DNA: TGTGCCACCAGCAGAGGAACAGGGGGATCCTACAATGAGCAGTTCTTC. The chain carries TRBV15 and TRBJ2-1, with 8 nucleotides matching TRBD1. The germline CDR1 and CDR2 sequences are LNHNV and YYDKDF (reference sequence). The CDR3 loop spans 16 amino acids. Trimming took 1 base from V and 1 from J; bases not matched to a gene: 3.

The chain joins TRBV7-9 to TRBJ2-7, with 11 bases matching TRBD1. After removal of 4 bases from V and 4 bases from J, the junction contained 9 bases not matched to a gene. Germline CDR1 is SEHNR and CDR2 is FQNEAQ (reference sequence). The CDR3 extends over 16 amino acids. The CDR3 spells CASSSMTGQGAYEQYF. CDR3 DNA: TGTGCCAGCAGCTCCATGACAGGACAGGGGGCTTACGAGCAGTACTTC.

The chain joins TRBV6-6 to TRBJ2-1; TRBD1 agrees at 8 bases. The CDR3 spans 15 residues. V lost 6 bases to trimming and J lost 4 bases; unmatched junction nucleotides: 8. Germline CDR1 and CDR2: MNHNY and SVGAGI (reference sequence). In DNA, the CDR3 is TGTGCCAGCAGCAAAGGGACAGGAGAATACAATGAGCAGTTCTTC. It yields the protein CASSKGTGEYNEQFF.

This chain links TRBV10-3 with TRBJ1-2; tentative D call: TRBD1 (6 bases). V was pared by 2 bases and J by 8 bases, with 9 bases between. The V gene's germline CDR1 is ENHRY and CDR2 SYGVKD. The CDR3 extends over 12 amino acids. The CDR3 bases are TGTGCCATCAGTGAGACAGGGTTCGGCTACACCTTC. Its protein product is CAISETGFGYTF.

V usage is TRBV6-4 and J usage is TRBJ2-3; D is unresolved. V lost 2 bases, J lost 6 bases, and 9 bases lay in between. The CDR3 runs 13 residues. Germline lookup yields CDR1 MRHNA and CDR2 SNTAGT. The DNA of the CDR3 is TGTGCCAGCAGTGACCAATCCCAGGATACGCAGTATTTT. This translates into CASSDQSQDTQYF.

The rearrangement joins TRBV7-2 to TRBJ2-7; TRBD2 matches 12 bases. Germline-derived CDR1 and CDR2 are SGHTA and FQGNSA. The CDR3 is made up of 13 amino acids. V shed 6 bases, J shed 4 bases, and the junction held 1 base outside the gene matches. CDR3 amino acids: CASRGLAGYEQYF. The CDR3 nucleotides read TGTGCCAGCAGAGGACTAGCGGGATACGAGCAGTACTTC.

This chain uses TRBV4-1 with TRBJ1-6; 8 bases map to TRBD1. Germline values: CDR1 MGHRA, CDR2 YSYEKL. V shed 0 bases and J 8 bases; nucleotides not matched to a gene: 3. This CDR3 is built from 15 residues. CDR3 DNA: TGCGCCAGCAGCCAAGATGGACAGGGCCATTCACCCCTCCACTTT. Amino acid sequence: CASSQDGQGHSPLHF.

The V gene is TRBV6-5, the J gene TRBJ2-5; maybe TRBD1 (6 bases). The J call may be wrong; the DNA end is better matched by TRBJ2-7. This CDR3 has 12 residues. CDR1 is MNHEY, CDR2 SVGAGI, per germline. This CDR3 is CASSRTGYEQYF. The CDR3 DNA sequence: TGTGCCAGCAGTCGAACAGGGTACGAGCAGTACTTC.

The chain employs TRBV19 and TRBJ2-2; TRBD1 is a possible D gene (5 bases). The germline V gene encodes CDR1 LNHDA and CDR2 SQIVND (reference sequence). The CDR3 is made up of 14 amino acids. V was trimmed by 6 bases and J by 7 bases, leaving 15 bases between them. The CDR3 coding sequence is TGTGCCAGTAGCCTAGGAACAGGTCTCGGGGAGCTGTTTTTT. Translating gives CASSLGTGLGELFF.

This clone came up a few times. The rearrangement joins TRBV11-3 to TRBJ1-1; D is unclear. The length of the CDR3 is 13 residues. Trimming removed 5 bases at V and 5 bases at J, with 12 bases between. Germline-derived CDR1 and CDR2 are SGHNT and YENEEA. The CDR3 sequence is CASSLGSGTEAFF. The CDR3 nucleotides read TGTGCCAGCAGCCTCGGGTCGGGGACTGAAGCTTTCTTT.

The chain combines TRBV7-9 with TRBJ1-1; TRBD1 is a possible D gene (6 bases). Germline assignment: CDR1 SEHNR and CDR2 FQNEAQ (reference sequence). Trimming shortened V by 6 bases and J by 0 bases, and 17 bases separated the two germline ends. The CDR3 has 16 residues. CDR3 DNA sequence: TGTGCCAGCAGTCCATCACAGGGCTGGATGAACACTGAAGCTTTCTTT. Its translation is CASSPSQGWMNTEAFF. The full variable domain, completed using reference TRBV7-9 and TRBJ1-1, is DTGVSQNPRHKITKRGQNVTFRCDPISEHNRLYWYRQTLGQGPEFLTYFQNEAQLEKSRLLSDRFSAERPKGSFSTLEIQRTEQGDSAMYLCASSPSQGWMNTEAFFGQGTRLTVV.

This rearrangement joins TRBV4-3 to TRBJ2-3; D is perhaps TRBD2 (5 bases). The CDR3 contains 15 residues. Germline CDR1 LGHNA, CDR2 YSLEER. Trimming stripped 4 bases from V and 6 bases from J, with 17 bases between. The CDR3 protein is CASSLDRTGRDTQYF. CDR3 in DNA: TGCGCCAGCAGCCTTGATCGGACTGGGCGGGATACGCAGTATTTT.

The chain has TRBV19 and TRBJ2-7; D unresolved. The CDR3 sequence is 14 residues long. Trimming shortened V by 6 bases and J by 0 bases, and 12 bases separated the two germline ends. Germline V gene lookup returns CDR1 LNHDA and CDR2 SQIVND (reference sequence). The CDR3 region has the DNA TGTGCCAGTAGCCGACGCGCTAGCTCCTACGAGCAGTACTTC. This gives the protein CASSRRASSYEQYF.

The chain employs TRBV7-9 and TRBJ2-7; 11 positions agree with TRBD2. CDR3 length equals 15 residues. V shed 3 bases, J shed 3 bases, and the junction held 4 bases outside the gene matches. Germline-derived CDR1 and CDR2 are SEHNR and FQNEAQ (reference sequence). CDR3 nucleotide sequence: TGTGCCAGCAGCTTTAGCGGGGGGGCTAGCTACGAGCAGTACTTC. As protein: CASSFSGGASYEQYF. The whole variable domain, remainder taken from reference TRBV7-9 and TRBJ2-7, is DTGVSQNPRHKITKRGQNVTFRCDPISEHNRLYWYRQTLGQGPEFLTYFQNEAQLEKSRLLSDRFSAERPKGSFSTLEIQRTEQGDSAMYLCASSFSGGASYEQYFGPGTRLTVT.

The V call is TRBV27, the J call TRBJ2-3; D gene ambiguous. Germline CDR1 MNHEY, CDR2 SMNVEV (reference sequence). Trimming removed 6 bases from V and 4 bases from J, with 11 bases in between. This CDR3 is 13 amino acids long. CDR3: CASSRKAADTQYF. The CDR3 DNA is TGTGCCAGCAGCAGGAAGGCAGCAGATACGCAGTATTTT.

The chain carries TRBV9 and TRBJ1-2; TRBD1 is a possible D gene (5 bases). This CDR3 spans 16 amino acids. The V end lost 0 bases, the J end lost 6 bases, and 18 bases lay between the germline ends. CDR1 is SGDLS, CDR2 YYNGEE, per germline. This CDR3 reads CASSVAYTTTANGYTF. CDR3 sequence (DNA): TGTGCCAGCAGCGTAGCGTATACTACGACAGCCAATGGCTACACCTTC.

The V and J genes are TRBV4-1 and TRBJ2-2, with D uncertain. V lost 1 base to trimming and J lost 4 bases, with 13 bases between them. This CDR3 comprises 16 residues. The germline V gene encodes CDR1 MGHRA and CDR2 YSYEKL. The chain's CDR3 is CASSQVRGSGTGELFF. DNA for the CDR3: TGCGCCAGCAGCCAAGTACGTGGTTCAGGCACCGGGGAGCTGTTTTTT.

To note about this clone: This same CDR3 is encoded by further DNA sequences in the sample. The genes are TRBV30 and TRBJ1-2; 7 bases line up with TRBD1. There are 12 residues in the CDR3. Unmatched junction bases numbered 0, after V lost 1 base and J lost 4 bases. CDR1 is GTSNPN and CDR2 is SVGIG in the germline V gene (reference sequence). This chain's CDR3 is CAWSGDSYGYTF. DNA of the CDR3: TGTGCCTGGAGTGGGGACAGCTATGGCTACACCTTC.